The sequence of this T cell receptor beta chain was determined in a study of blood T cell repertoires in COVID-19. Across the study: The United States, Italy and Spain supplied acute and convalescent COVID-19 samples. From T cells, B-cell-depleted T cells, or PBMCs came the material, which was cDNA or gDNA.

Sequenced by immunoSEQ multiplex PCR; TCRdb stores in-frame clones only, minus some. Of about 98,000 clones in the sample, about nine tenths were seen once. Trimming left V 5 bases short and J 0 bases short, with 14 bases between. The length of the CDR3 is 16 residues. CDR1 and CDR2 from the germline V gene are LGHNT and FRNRAP. The chain carries TRBV12-5 and TRBJ1-5; D is unclear. Sequences were obtained from peripheral blood. The origin of this receptor is a man between 45 and 60 years old with acute or convalescent COVID-19. The CDR3 here is CASGPNIPYSNQPQHF. Here the CDR3 DNA reads TGTGCTAGTGGTCCGAACATACCATATAGCAATCAGCCCCAGCATTTT. The entire variable domain, with the rest obtained from reference TRBV12-5 and TRBJ1-5, is as follows: DARVTQTPRHKVTEMGQEVTMRCQPILGHNTVFWYRQTMMQGLELLAYFRNRAPLDDSGMPKDRFSAEMPDATLATLKIQPSEPRDSAVYFCASGPNIPYSNQPQHFGDGTRLSIL.